The TCR beta chain under discussion was sequenced for a study of vaccination and CD4 T cells after COVID-19. For the study at large: Each individual in the study obtained two doses of BNT162b2 or mRNA-1273 vaccine. Whole-study results and caveats: Convalescent patients' clones that were vaccine-specific were spike mono-reactive in 304 of 307 cases.

Cultured CD4+ T cell DNA underwent sequencing with the Oncomine TCR Beta short-read assay. Each CDR3 protein is one row after TCRdb ran MiXCR on the PCR reads. The sample records 13,000 to 15,000 distinct CDR3 sequences, approximately 30% being singletons. This clonotype was seen once. The antigen is undetermined. The treatment here: roughly nine-day PBMC culture with coronavirus spike peptide pools or control peptides (ViraFEST assay). IL-2 (roughly 10 IU/ml) and peptide pools (roughly 10 ug/ml) were added to cultures of a few million PBMCs per well. This TCR was recovered from a human donor who had recovered from COVID-19. The specimen comprised CD4+ T cells from blood, cultured in vitro, sampled after SARS-CoV-2 vaccination.

The CDR3 is CASSLSTGVGEKLFF. The CDR3 DNA sequence: TGTGCCAGCAGCTTAAGCACAGGGGTAGGCGAAAAACTGTTTTTT. The chain recombines TRBV5-4 with TRBJ1-4, with 7 bases fitting TRBD1. Per germline, CDR1 SGHNT and CDR2 YYREEE (reference sequence). The V gene end was trimmed by 2 bases and the J gene end by 8 bases; junction bases not matched to a gene: 9. This CDR3 spans 15 amino acids.